The 28 T cell receptor beta chains in this list originate from one sample, sequenced in a study of PD-L1 blockade in urothelial cancer. Sequenced by immunoSEQ multiplex PCR; TCRdb stores in-frame clones only, minus some. This sample has approximately 100,000 clones, with around 85% found just once. The sequencing here drew on PBMCs, taken around atezolizumab (anti-PD-L1) treatment. The source of these receptors is a man aged 50 or older with urothelial cancer.

The V gene is TRBV28, the J gene TRBJ2-5, with 11 bases fitting TRBD2. The CDR3 is made up of 18 amino acids. CDR1 is MDHEN, CDR2 SYDVKM, per germline. J gave up 4 bases and V 5 bases, and 15 bases lay outside the gene matches. The CDR3 DNA is TGTGCCAGCAGTCCCGAGACTAGCGGGAAGTGGAATAGAGAGACCCAGTACTTC. This gives the protein CASSPETSGKWNRETQYF.

This chain connects TRBV30 to TRBJ1-4; D is perhaps TRBD1 (6 bases). Germline CDR1 reads GTSNPN; CDR2 reads SVGIG (reference sequence). The V end was cut by 7 bases, the J end by 5 bases, with 17 bases between. The CDR3 is 14 amino acids. This chain's CDR3 is CASLRGAQNEKLFF. CDR3 DNA sequence: TGTGCCTCGCTACGGGGGGCGCAAAATGAAAAACTGTTTTTT.

The CDR3 bases are TGTGCCAGCCCACCCCGACTAGCGGGAGGCACAGATACGCAGTATTTT. It specifies CASPPRLAGGTDTQYF. The rearrangement joins TRBV28 to TRBJ2-3; TRBD2 aligns across 12 bases. Trimming cost V 8 bases and J 1 base; bases outside gene matches: 7. CDR1 is MDHEN, CDR2 SYDVKM, per germline. This CDR3 contains 16 residues.

This chain uses TRBV7-9 with TRBJ2-7; the D is unclear. Deletions cut 5 bases from V and 4 bases from J, with 9 bases between. Germline CDR1 SEHNR, CDR2 FQNEAQ (reference sequence). CDR3 length: 12 residues. CDR3 in amino acids: CASSPGKYEQYF. In DNA, the CDR3 is TGTGCCAGCAGCCCCGGTAAATACGAGCAGTACTTC.

The chain couples TRBV28 to TRBJ2-1; possibly TRBD1 for D (7 bases). V was shortened by 9 bases and J by 5 bases, with 17 bases between the two germline ends. The CDR3 extends over 14 amino acids. Per the germline V gene, CDR1 is MDHEN and CDR2 is SYDVKM. In nucleotides, the CDR3 is TGTGCCAGTATGGGGGCAGGGGGGAACAATGAGCAGTTCTTC. Its translation: CASMGAGGNNEQFF.

This sequence joins TRBV6-5 and TRBJ2-1, with 10 positions matching TRBD2. CDR1 and CDR2 (germline): MNHEY, SVGAGI. V gave up 2 bases and J gave up 6 bases; unmatched junction bases: 7. The CDR3 covers 16 residues. Here the CDR3 reads CASSYLAGAGGNEQFF. CDR3 in DNA: TGTGCCAGCAGTTACCTAGCGGGGGCGGGTGGCAATGAGCAGTTCTTC.

The sample holds one count of this clone. The chain has TRBV28 and TRBJ2-3, with TRBD2 identical over 7 bases. J lost 6 bases, V lost 2 bases, and 11 bases had no gene match. CDR1 MDHEN and CDR2 SYDVKM come from the germline V gene. The CDR3 is made up of 16 amino acids. CDR3 DNA: TGTGCCAGCAGTTTACCGGGACTAAGGAAACGGGATACGCAGTATTTT. As protein: CASSLPGLRKRDTQYF.

V gene TRBV18 combines with J gene TRBJ2-3; D is undetermined. Germline lookup yields CDR1 KGHSH and CDR2 LQKENI. Trimming shortened V by 3 bases and J by 1 base, and 8 bases separated the two germline ends. The CDR3 loop spans 14 amino acids. DNA of the CDR3: TGTGCCAGCTCACCTTTGCGTGGCACAGATACGCAGTATTTT. Protein product: CASSPLRGTDTQYF.

The chain is built from TRBV5-4 and TRBJ1-2, with D tentatively TRBD1 (6 bases). Deletions cut 4 bases from V and 7 bases from J, with 17 bases between. This CDR3 has 14 amino acids. CDR1 is SGHNT, CDR2 YYREEE, per germline (reference sequence). The CDR3 region has the DNA TGTGCCAGCAGCCCGGGGGGGGCCCCGGGTGGCTACACCTTC. This codes for CASSPGGAPGGYTF.

The chain couples TRBV6-6 to TRBJ2-7; 7 nucleotides agree with TRBD1. Losses at the gene ends were 5 bases for V and 2 bases for J; bases not matched to a gene: 9. Germline V lookup: CDR1 MNHNY, CDR2 SVGAGI (reference sequence). The CDR3 is made up of 15 amino acids. CDR3 bases: TGTGCCAGCAGTAGCCCTACAGGGGCGGCCTACGAGCAGTACTTC. The encoded protein is CASSSPTGAAYEQYF.

The chain has TRBV4-1 and TRBJ2-1; TRBD2 matches at 9 bases. CDR1 MGHRA and CDR2 YSYEKL come from the germline V gene. V lost 1 base and J lost 8; bases outside the gene matches: 9. The CDR3 consists of 16 residues. CDR3 nucleotides: TGCGCCAGCAGCCAAGTCATAGCGGGAGCTTTCCATGAGCAGTTCTTC. Translation gives CASSQVIAGAFHEQFF.

This chain uses TRBV6-1 with TRBJ1-5; D is uncertain. The CDR3 has 12 amino acids. Germline CDR1 and CDR2: MNHNS and SASEGT. The V end lost 9 bases, the J end lost 9 bases, and 15 bases lay between the germline ends. CDR3 protein: CARANALRPQHF. DNA of the CDR3: TGTGCCAGGGCCAACGCCTTACGGCCCCAGCATTTT.

V gene TRBV28 combines with J gene TRBJ1-1, with a possible D match to TRBD1 (5 bases). The CDR3 contains 15 residues. Trimming shortened V by 6 bases and J by 4 bases, and 18 bases separated the two germline ends. Germline V gene data show CDR1 as MDHEN and CDR2 as SYDVKM. The CDR3 DNA sequence: TGTGCCAGCAGCCCTGGGGCCACCCTGGGCACTGAAGCTTTCTTT. It translates to CASSPGATLGTEAFF.

This clone was seen more than once but under ten times. The chain is built from TRBV4-1 and TRBJ2-1, with a possible D match to TRBD2 (5 bases). From germline, CDR1 is MGHRA and CDR2 YSYEKL. This CDR3 has 15 residues. With 0 bases removed from V and 12 bases from J, the gap between germline ends came to 18 bases. In DNA, the CDR3 is TGCGCCAGCAGCCAAGATGGAGGCCCACCGAGTACGCAGTTCTTC. Its protein is CASSQDGGPPSTQFF.

V gene TRBV7-9 combines with J gene TRBJ2-1; 15 nucleotides match TRBD2. The junction had 3 bases not matched to a gene; V was cut back by 5 bases and J by 7 bases. The germline V gene encodes CDR1 SEHNR and CDR2 FQNEAQ (reference sequence). The CDR3 length is 15 residues. The CDR3 DNA sequence: TGTGCCAGCAGCCAGGGGACTAGCGGGAGGAATGAGCAGTTCTTC. This gives the protein CASSQGTSGRNEQFF.

The chain has TRBV5-4 and TRBJ2-1; TRBD2 agrees at 11 bases. CDR3 length: 16 amino acids. V was pared by 5 bases and J by 8 bases, with 12 bases of the junction left unmatched. Germline V CDR1 and CDR2: SGHNT, YYREEE (reference sequence). The CDR3 DNA follows: TGTGCCAGCAGAGGGGGGGGGACTAGCGGCAACTATGAGCAGTTCTTC. Translating it yields CASRGGGTSGNYEQFF.

The J gene is TRBJ1-2, the V gene TRBV27; D gene uncertain. Per germline, CDR1 MNHEY and CDR2 SMNVEV (reference sequence). CDR3 length equals 12 residues. V was cut by 6 bases and J by 4 bases, with 9 bases left in between. CDR3 protein: CASSSRSYGYTF. CDR3 nucleotides: TGTGCCAGCAGCTCCAGGTCCTATGGCTACACCTTC.

The chain links TRBV18 to TRBJ2-3, with a possible D match to TRBD1 (6 bases). The CDR3 loop spans 15 amino acids. Germline V gene data show CDR1 as KGHSH and CDR2 as LQKENI. V dropped 2 bases and J dropped 0 bases, with 9 bases sitting between them. As DNA, the CDR3 is TGTGCCAGCTCACCATGGACAGTTAGCACAGATACGCAGTATTTT. Its translation is CASSPWTVSTDTQYF.

The chain employs TRBV15 and TRBJ2-7; D is ambiguous. The V gene lost 0 bases and the J gene lost 0 bases, with 15 bases spanning the gap. The CDR3 has 17 residues. In germline, CDR1 is LNHNV, CDR2 YYDKDF (reference sequence). CDR3 bases: TGTGCCACCAGCAGAGATTGGCGCGGCGCTAGCTCCTACGAGCAGTACTTC. Its translation is CATSRDWRGASSYEQYF.

CDR3 sequence (DNA): TGTGCCAGCAGTGACAGTTGGTCGAGCAATCAGCCCCAGCATTTT. It yields the protein CASSDSWSSNQPQHF. The rearrangement joins TRBV28 to TRBJ1-5; possible D gene TRBD1, 5 bases. The germline V and J ends were trimmed by 5 bases and 1 base, with 12 bases remaining between them. CDR1 and CDR2 from the germline V gene are MDHEN and SYDVKM. This CDR3 region has 15 residues.

The chain has TRBV28 and TRBJ2-7; D is possibly TRBD1 (6 bases). Looked up from germline, CDR1 is MDHEN and CDR2 is SYDVKM. The CDR3 is 17 residues long. V gave up 4 bases and J gave up 4 bases, with 23 bases separating them. The CDR3 sequence is CASSSYLTGSGQYEQYF. The CDR3 DNA reads TGTGCCAGCAGTTCATATCTTACAGGGTCCGGGCAATACGAGCAGTACTTC.

V gene TRBV7-2 combines with J gene TRBJ2-5, with a weak D call TRBD2 (6 bases). The J call may be faulty, since TRBJ2-7 better matches the DNA end. The CDR3 is 15 amino acids. The germline V gene encodes CDR1 SGHTA and CDR2 FQGNSA. The CDR3, as DNA: TGTGCCAGCAGCTTAGTGGCGGGACCTACCTACGAGCAGTACTTC. Amino acids: CASSLVAGPTYEQYF.

This CDR3 is CASSPGRQTGSYEQYF. CDR3 sequence (DNA): TGTGCCAGCTCACCAGGACGGCAGACAGGATCCTACGAGCAGTACTTC. The chain employs TRBV18 and TRBJ2-7; D perhaps matches TRBD1 (6 bases). This CDR3 has 16 residues. V was trimmed by 2 bases and J by 1 base, leaving 15 bases between them. Germline CDR1 reads KGHSH; CDR2 reads LQKENI.

This chain uses TRBV30 with TRBJ1-4, with a tentative D call TRBD1 (6 bases). The CDR3 is 16 amino acids. Trimming shortened V by 3 bases and J by 0 bases, and 14 bases separated the two germline ends. Germline lookup yields CDR1 GTSNPN and CDR2 SVGIG (reference sequence). The CDR3 loop is CAWSPQGRATNEKLFF. The DNA of the CDR3 is TGTGCCTGGAGCCCACAGGGAAGAGCAACTAATGAAAAACTGTTTTTT.

The CDR3 nucleotides are TGTGCCAGCAGCCCCCACGCTGAGGGCATTCAGTACTTC. Translating gives CASSPHAEGIQYF. The V call is TRBV11-2, the J call TRBJ2-4, with D maybe TRBD2 (5 bases). The V gene's germline CDR1 is SGHAT and CDR2 FQNNGV. V shed 5 bases and J shed 9 bases, with 14 bases lying between them. The CDR3 consists of 13 residues.

This sequence joins TRBV19 and TRBJ2-4, with TRBD1 as a possible D gene (6 bases). This CDR3 has 16 amino acids. CDR1 is LNHDA and CDR2 is SQIVND in the germline V gene (reference sequence). V was clipped by 2 bases and J by 2 bases, with 13 bases between them. DNA of the CDR3: TGTGCCAGTAGTATAACGGCAGGGGTGCCCAAAAACATTCAGTACTTC. Its translation: CASSITAGVPKNIQYF.

V and J are TRBV2 and TRBJ2-1, with 9 bases identical to TRBD2. The V and J ends lost 3 bases and 7 bases, in that order; junction bases with no gene match: 10. The CDR3 extends over 16 amino acids. Germline V CDR1 and CDR2: SNHLY, FYNNEI. CDR3 in amino acids: CASSDYRGRAGNEQFF. In DNA form, the CDR3 reads TGTGCCAGCAGTGATTACCGCGGGAGGGCCGGAAATGAGCAGTTCTTC.

The chain is built from TRBV18 and TRBJ2-3, with 7 nucleotides matching TRBD2. The trim removed 5 bases at V and 0 bases at J, leaving 2 bases unmatched. CDR1 is KGHSH, CDR2 LQKENI, per germline. The CDR3 is made up of 14 amino acids. CDR3 protein: CASSEAGSTDTQYF. The CDR3 region has the DNA TGTGCCAGCTCAGAAGCGGGAAGCACAGATACGCAGTATTTT.